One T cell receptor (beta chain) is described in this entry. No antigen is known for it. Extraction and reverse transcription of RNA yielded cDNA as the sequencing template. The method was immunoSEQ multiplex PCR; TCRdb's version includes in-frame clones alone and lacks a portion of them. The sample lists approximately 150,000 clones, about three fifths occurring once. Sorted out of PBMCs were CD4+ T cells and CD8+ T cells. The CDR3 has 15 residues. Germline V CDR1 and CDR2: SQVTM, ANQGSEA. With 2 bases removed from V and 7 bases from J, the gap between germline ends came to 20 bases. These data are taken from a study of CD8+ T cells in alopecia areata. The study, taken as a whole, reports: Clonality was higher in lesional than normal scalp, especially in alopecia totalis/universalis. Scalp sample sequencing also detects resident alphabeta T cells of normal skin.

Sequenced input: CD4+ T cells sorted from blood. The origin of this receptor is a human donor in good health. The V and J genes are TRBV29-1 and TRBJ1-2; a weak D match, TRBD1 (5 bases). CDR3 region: CSVEQTAGRLSGYTF. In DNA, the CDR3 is TGCAGCGTTGAACAAACAGCGGGGCGGCTAAGTGGCTACACCTTC.